The rows below give T cell receptor beta chains drawn from one sample of a study of cytomegalovirus exposure and HLA in healthy donors. TCRdb's copy holds only in-frame clones and misses some; the assay was immunoSEQ multiplex PCR. Of 260,000 or so clones in the sample, about 92% were seen once. Sequenced material: PBMCs. The origin of the receptors is a woman between 25 and 40 years old in good health and CMV-seronegative. Both conserved end residues are part of each CDR3. The order of the fields is J gene, V gene, clone size, D gene, CDR3 protein, CDR3 DNA. A D gene is named only where the DNA matches it firmly. Clone size is not always given. Where it is, it says once, few, many or a class for expanded clones.

J gene: TRBJ2-3; V gene: TRBV6-4; clone size: -; D gene: -; CDR3 protein: CASSVVASGTTDTQYF; CDR3 DNA: TGTGCCAGCAGTGTCGTAGCTTCGGGCACCACAGATACGCAGTATTTT
J gene: TRBJ2-3; V gene: TRBV5-1; clone size: once; D gene: TRBD2; CDR3 protein: CASSFGGGSTDTQYF; CDR3 DNA: TGCGCCAGCAGCTTTGGCGGGGGAAGCACAGATACGCAGTATTTT
J gene: TRBJ2-1; V gene: TRBV11-2; clone size: -; D gene: -; CDR3 protein: CASSLDIAGSYNEQFF; CDR3 DNA: TGTGCCAGCAGCTTAGATATTGCTGGCTCCTACAATGAGCAGTTCTTC
J gene: TRBJ1-1; V gene: TRBV6-5; clone size: -; D gene: TRBD1; CDR3 protein: CASSYGRTGNTEAFF; CDR3 DNA: TGTGCCAGCAGTTACGGCCGGACAGGGAACACTGAAGCTTTCTTT
J gene: TRBJ2-7; V gene: TRBV11-2; clone size: -; D gene: -; CDR3 protein: CASSLGQYNSYEQYF; CDR3 DNA: TGTGCCAGCAGCTTAGGACAGTACAACTCCTACGAGCAGTACTTC
J gene: TRBJ2-7; V gene: TRBV4-3; clone size: -; D gene: -; CDR3 protein: CASSQEQATYEQYF; CDR3 DNA: TGCGCCAGCAGCCAAGAACAGGCTACCTACGAGCAGTACTTC
J gene: TRBJ2-1; V gene: TRBV19; clone size: -; D gene: TRBD2; CDR3 protein: CASSPTSTGEQFF; CDR3 DNA: TGTGCCAGTAGTCCGACTAGCACCGGTGAGCAGTTCTTC
J gene: TRBJ2-1; V gene: TRBV15; clone size: -; D gene: -; CDR3 protein: CATSRDTGISYNEQFF; CDR3 DNA: TGTGCCACCAGCAGAGATACGGGGATCTCCTACAATGAGCAGTTCTTC
J gene: TRBJ1-1; V gene: TRBV27; clone size: -; D gene: -; CDR3 protein: CASSINRVMNTEAFF; CDR3 DNA: TGTGCCAGCAGCATAAACAGGGTGATGAACACTGAAGCTTTCTTT
J gene: TRBJ2-7; V gene: TRBV20-1; clone size: -; D gene: -; CDR3 protein: CSANEEQYF; CDR3 DNA: TGCAGTGCCAACGAAGAGCAGTACTTC
J gene: TRBJ2-5; V gene: TRBV19; clone size: few; D gene: -; CDR3 protein: CASSIGADQETQYF; CDR3 DNA: TGTGCCAGTAGTATCGGGGCGGACCAAGAGACCCAGTACTTC
J gene: TRBJ2-1; V gene: TRBV5-6; clone size: -; D gene: -; CDR3 protein: CASSLGGSYNEQFF; CDR3 DNA: TGTGCCAGCAGCTTGGGCGGCTCCTACAATGAGCAGTTCTTC
J gene: TRBJ2-3; V gene: TRBV7-3; clone size: -; D gene: TRBD1; CDR3 protein: CASSLITTGVDTQYF; CDR3 DNA: TGTGCCAGCAGCTTAATCACGACAGGGGTTGATACGCAGTATTTT
J gene: TRBJ2-3; V gene: TRBV6-6; clone size: -; D gene: TRBD2; CDR3 protein: CASSYSIRLADDTQYF; CDR3 DNA: TGTGCCAGCAGTTACTCTATCAGACTAGCGGACGATACGCAGTATTTT
J gene: TRBJ1-5; V gene: TRBV6-7; clone size: -; D gene: -; CDR3 protein: CASSLRDGDNQPQHF; CDR3 DNA: TGTGCCAGCAGTTTGAGGGACGGAGACAATCAGCCCCAGCATTTT
J gene: TRBJ2-3; V gene: TRBV30; clone size: few; D gene: -; CDR3 protein: CAWSVISDTQYF; CDR3 DNA: TGTGCCTGGAGTGTAATCTCAGATACGCAGTATTTT
J gene: TRBJ2-5; V gene: TRBV7-9; clone size: -; D gene: TRBD1; CDR3 protein: CASSLVTGGVETQYF; CDR3 DNA: TGTGCCAGCAGCTTAGTCACAGGGGGTGTGGAGACCCAGTACTTC
J gene: TRBJ2-3; V gene: TRBV28; clone size: -; D gene: -; CDR3 protein: CASSLHRQPDTQYF; CDR3 DNA: TGTGCCAGCAGTTTACACCGACAGCCAGATACGCAGTATTTT
J gene: TRBJ1-4; V gene: TRBV19; clone size: -; D gene: -; CDR3 protein: CASSIARGPNEKLFF; CDR3 DNA: TGTGCCAGTAGTATAGCGAGGGGACCTAATGAAAAACTGTTTTTT
J gene: TRBJ2-7; V gene: TRBV6-1; clone size: -; D gene: TRBD2; CDR3 protein: CASSGSGNSYEQYF; CDR3 DNA: TGTGCCAGCAGTGGAAGCGGGAACTCCTACGAGCAGTACTTC
J gene: TRBJ2-1; V gene: TRBV27; clone size: -; D gene: -; CDR3 protein: CASSALLASSYNEQFF; CDR3 DNA: TGTGCCAGCAGTGCCCTCCTAGCGAGCTCCTACAATGAGCAGTTCTTC